The clone carrying this T cell receptor beta chain was seen once. These data belong to a study of shared clonotypes between healthy human individuals. Germline values: CDR1 LNHDA, CDR2 SQIVND (reference sequence). Trimming at V came to 6 bases and at J to 2 bases, leaving 5 bases not matched to a gene. CDR3 length: 15 residues. This table comes from immunoSEQ multiplex PCR, and its TCRdb copy is limited to in-frame clones, with some not included. The table records about 2 million clones, around 95% of them present only once. Sequenced material: naive CD4+ T cells sorted from blood. Subset denoted: CD45RA+ positively selected. The receptor's source is a young man in good health. The chain joins TRBV19 to TRBJ2-2; 8 positions agree with TRBD1. For the CDR3, the DNA is TGTGCCAGTAGGACGGACAGGGATAACACCGGGGAGCTGTTTTTT. Its translation is CASRTDRDNTGELFF.